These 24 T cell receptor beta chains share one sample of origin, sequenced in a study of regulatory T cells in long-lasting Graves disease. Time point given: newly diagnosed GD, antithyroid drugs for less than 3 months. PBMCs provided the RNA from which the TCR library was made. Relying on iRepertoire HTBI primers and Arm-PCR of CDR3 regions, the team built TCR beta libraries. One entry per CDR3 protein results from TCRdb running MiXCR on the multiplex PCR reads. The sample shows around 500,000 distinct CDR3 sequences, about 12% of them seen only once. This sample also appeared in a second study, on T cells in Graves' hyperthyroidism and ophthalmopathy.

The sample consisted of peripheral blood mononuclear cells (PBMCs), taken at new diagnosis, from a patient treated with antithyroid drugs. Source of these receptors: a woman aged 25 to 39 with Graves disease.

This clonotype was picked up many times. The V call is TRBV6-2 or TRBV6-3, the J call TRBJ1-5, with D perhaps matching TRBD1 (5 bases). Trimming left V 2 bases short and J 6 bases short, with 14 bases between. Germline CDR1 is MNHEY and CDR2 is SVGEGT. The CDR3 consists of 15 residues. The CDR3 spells CASSYRLERGQPQHF. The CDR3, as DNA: TGTGCCAGCAGTTACCGTCTGGAGAGGGGTCAGCCCCAGCATTTT.

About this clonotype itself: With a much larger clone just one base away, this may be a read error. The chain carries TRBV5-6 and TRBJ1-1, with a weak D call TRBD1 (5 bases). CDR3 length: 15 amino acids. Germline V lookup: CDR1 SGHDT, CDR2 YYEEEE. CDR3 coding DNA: TGTGCCAGCAGCTTGCCGGGACTGCTGAACACTAAAGCTTTCTTT. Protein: CASSLPGLLNTKAFF.

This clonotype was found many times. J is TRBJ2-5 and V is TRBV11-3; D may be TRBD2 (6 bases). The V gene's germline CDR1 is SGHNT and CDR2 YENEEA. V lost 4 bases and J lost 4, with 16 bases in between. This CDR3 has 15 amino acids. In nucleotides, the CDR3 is TGTGCCAGCAGCTCGGGGGTGGGGCGAGGAGAGACCCAGTACTTC. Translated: CASSSGVGRGETQYF.

This CDR3 is CASSEAEGRPGANVLTF. The CDR3, as DNA: TGTGCCAGCAGTGAAGCGGAAGGGCGACCTGGGGCCAACGTCCTGACTTTC. This chain connects TRBV6-2 or TRBV6-3 to TRBJ2-6, with D perhaps matching TRBD2 (5 bases). This CDR3 is built from 17 residues. The ends were cut back, 5 bases at V and 2 bases at J, with 16 bases in the middle. Germline lookup yields CDR1 MNHEY and CDR2 SVGEGT.

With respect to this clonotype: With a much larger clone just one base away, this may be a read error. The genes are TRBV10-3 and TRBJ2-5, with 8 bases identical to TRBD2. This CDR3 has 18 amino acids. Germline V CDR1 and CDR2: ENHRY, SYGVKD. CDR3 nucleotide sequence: TGTGCCATCAGTGAGTTGGCGAGCGGGAGTGGATCCTACAATGAGCAGTTGTTC. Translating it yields CAISELASGSGSYNEQLF.

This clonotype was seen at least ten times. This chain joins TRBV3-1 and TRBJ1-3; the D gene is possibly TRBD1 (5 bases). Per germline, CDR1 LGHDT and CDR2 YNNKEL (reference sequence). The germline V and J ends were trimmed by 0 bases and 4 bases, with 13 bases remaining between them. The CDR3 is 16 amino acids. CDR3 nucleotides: TGTGCCAGCAGCCAAGAGGGTAGGGGCTACGGAAACACCATATATTTT. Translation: CASSQEGRGYGNTIYF.

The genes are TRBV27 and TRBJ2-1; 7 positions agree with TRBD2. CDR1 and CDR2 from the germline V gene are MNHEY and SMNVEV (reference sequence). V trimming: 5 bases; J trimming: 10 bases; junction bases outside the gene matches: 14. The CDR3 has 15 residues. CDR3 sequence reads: CASSPPRRRGREQFF. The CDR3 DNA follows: TGTGCCAGCAGTCCGCCCCGACGGCGGGGGAGGGAGCAGTTCTTC.

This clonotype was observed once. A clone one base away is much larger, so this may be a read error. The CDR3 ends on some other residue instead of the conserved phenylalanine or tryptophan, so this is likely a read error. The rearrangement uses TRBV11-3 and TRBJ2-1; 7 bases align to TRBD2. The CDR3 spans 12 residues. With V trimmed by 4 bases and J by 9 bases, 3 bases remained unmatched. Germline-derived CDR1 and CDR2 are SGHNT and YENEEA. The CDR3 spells CASSSIAGEQFI. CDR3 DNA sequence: TGTGCCAGCAGCTCCATAGCGGGTGAGCAGTTCATC.

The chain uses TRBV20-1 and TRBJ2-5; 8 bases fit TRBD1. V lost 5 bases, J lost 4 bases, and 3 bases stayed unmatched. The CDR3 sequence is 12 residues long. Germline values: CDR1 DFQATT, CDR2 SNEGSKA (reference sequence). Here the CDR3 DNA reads TGCAGTGCTCGGACAGGGAGAGAGACCCAGTACTTC. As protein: CSARTGRETQYF.

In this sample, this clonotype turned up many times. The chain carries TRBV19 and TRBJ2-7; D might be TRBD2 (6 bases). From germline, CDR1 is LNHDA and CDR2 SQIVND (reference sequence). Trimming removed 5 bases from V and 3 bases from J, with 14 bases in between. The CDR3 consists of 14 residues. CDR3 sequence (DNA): TGTGCCAGTAGTGCGGGATTCCCGAACTACGAGCAGTACTTC. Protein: CASSAGFPNYEQYF.

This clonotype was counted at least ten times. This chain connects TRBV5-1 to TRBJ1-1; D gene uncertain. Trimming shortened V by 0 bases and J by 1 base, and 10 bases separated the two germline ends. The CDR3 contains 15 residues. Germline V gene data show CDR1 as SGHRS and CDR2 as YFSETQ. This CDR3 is CASSLGSAGNTEAFF. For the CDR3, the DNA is TGCGCCAGCAGCTTGGGATCCGCAGGGAACACTGAAGCTTTCTTT.

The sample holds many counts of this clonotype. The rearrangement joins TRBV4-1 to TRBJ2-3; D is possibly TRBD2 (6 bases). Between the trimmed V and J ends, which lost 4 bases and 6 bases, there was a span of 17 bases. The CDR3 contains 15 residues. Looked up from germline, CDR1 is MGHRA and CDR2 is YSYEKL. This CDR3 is CASSPGLSWGDTQYF. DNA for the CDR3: TGCGCCAGCAGCCCGGGACTCAGTTGGGGTGATACGCAGTATTTT.

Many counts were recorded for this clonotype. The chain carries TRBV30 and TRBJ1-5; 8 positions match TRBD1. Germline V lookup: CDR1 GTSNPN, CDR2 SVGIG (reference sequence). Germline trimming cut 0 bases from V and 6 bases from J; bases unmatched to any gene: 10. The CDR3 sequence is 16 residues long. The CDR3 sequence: CAWSVYGTGLRQPQHF. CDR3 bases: TGTGCCTGGAGTGTATATGGGACAGGTCTACGTCAGCCCCAGCATTTT.

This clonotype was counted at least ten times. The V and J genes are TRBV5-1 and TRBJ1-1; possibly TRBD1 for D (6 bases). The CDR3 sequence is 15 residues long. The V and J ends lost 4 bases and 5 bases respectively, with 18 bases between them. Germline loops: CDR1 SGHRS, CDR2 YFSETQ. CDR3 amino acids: CASSMDRALGTEAFF. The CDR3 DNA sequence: TGCGCCAGCAGCATGGACAGAGCCCTGGGAACTGAAGCTTTCTTT.

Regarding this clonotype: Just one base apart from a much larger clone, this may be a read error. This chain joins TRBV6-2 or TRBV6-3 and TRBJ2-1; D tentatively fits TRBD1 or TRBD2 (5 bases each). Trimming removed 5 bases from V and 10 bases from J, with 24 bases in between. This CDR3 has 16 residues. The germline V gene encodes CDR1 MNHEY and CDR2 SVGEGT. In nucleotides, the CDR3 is TGTGCCAGCAGTCACACCCACGCAGGGAGCTCCTACGAGCAGTTCTTC. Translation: CASSHTHAGSSYEQFF.

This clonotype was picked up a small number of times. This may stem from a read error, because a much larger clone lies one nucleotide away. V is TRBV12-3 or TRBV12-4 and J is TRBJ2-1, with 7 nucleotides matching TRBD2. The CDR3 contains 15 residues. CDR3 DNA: TGTGCCGGCAGTTTTTGGGCGGGAGCTCGGAATGAGCAGTTCTTC. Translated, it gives CAGSFWAGARNEQFF.

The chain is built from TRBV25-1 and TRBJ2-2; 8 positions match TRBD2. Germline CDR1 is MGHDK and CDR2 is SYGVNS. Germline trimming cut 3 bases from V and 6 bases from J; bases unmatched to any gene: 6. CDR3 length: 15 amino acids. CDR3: CASSDPGRAAGELFF. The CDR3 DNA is TGTGCCAGCAGTGATCCCGGGAGGGCCGCCGGGGAGCTGTTTTTT.

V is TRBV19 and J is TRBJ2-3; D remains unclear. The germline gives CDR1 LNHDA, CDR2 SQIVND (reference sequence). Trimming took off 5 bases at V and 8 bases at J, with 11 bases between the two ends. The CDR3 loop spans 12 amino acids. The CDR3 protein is CASSPTDRTQYF. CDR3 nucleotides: TGTGCCAGTAGTCCGACGGACCGTACGCAGTATTTT.

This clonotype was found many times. The CDR3 coding sequence is TGCGCCAGCAGTGATCCCCAGCGGGAGTACGAGCAGTACTTC. This translates into CASSDPQREYEQYF. This sequence joins TRBV10-2 and TRBJ2-7, with 8 bases fitting TRBD2. The V gene end was trimmed by 3 bases and the J gene end by 4 bases; junction bases not matched to a gene: 5. The germline V gene has CDR1 WSHSY and CDR2 SAAADI. The CDR3 is 14 residues long.

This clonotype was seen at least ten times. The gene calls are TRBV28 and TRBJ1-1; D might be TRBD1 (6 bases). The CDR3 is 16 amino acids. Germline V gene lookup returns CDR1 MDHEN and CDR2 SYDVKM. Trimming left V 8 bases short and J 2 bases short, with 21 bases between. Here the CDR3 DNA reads TGTGCCAGCCGCGGCGGCGTTGGCAGGGGAAACACTGAAGCTTTCTTT. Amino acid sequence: CASRGGVGRGNTEAFF. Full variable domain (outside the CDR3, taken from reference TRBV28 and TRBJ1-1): DVKVTQSSRYLVKRTGEKVFLECVQDMDHENMFWYRQDPGLGLRLIYFSYDVKMKEKGDIPEGYSVSREKKERFSLILESASTNQTSMYLCASRGGVGRGNTEAFFGQGTRLTVV.

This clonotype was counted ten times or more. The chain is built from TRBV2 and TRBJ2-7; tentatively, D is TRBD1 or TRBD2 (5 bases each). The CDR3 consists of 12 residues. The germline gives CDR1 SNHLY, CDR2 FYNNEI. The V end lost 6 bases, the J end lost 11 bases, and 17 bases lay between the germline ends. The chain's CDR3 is CASSVGPPLEYF. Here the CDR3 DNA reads TGTGCCAGCAGCGTGGGACCCCCGTTGGAGTACTTC. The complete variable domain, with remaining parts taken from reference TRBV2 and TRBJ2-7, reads EPEVTQTPSHQVTQMGQEVILRCVPISNHLYFYWYRQILGQKVEFLVSFYNNEISEKSEIFDDQFSVERPDGSNFTLKIRSTKLEDSAMYFCASSVGPPLEYFGPGTRLTVT.

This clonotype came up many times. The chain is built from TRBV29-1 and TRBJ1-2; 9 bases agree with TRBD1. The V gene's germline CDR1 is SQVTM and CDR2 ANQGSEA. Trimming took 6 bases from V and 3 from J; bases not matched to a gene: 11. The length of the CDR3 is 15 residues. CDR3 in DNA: TGCAGCGTGTACAGGGGGCGCCTGGAGGACTATGGCTACACCTTC. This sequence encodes CSVYRGRLEDYGYTF. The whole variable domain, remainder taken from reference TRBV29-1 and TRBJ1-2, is SAVISQKPSRDICQRGTSLTIQCQVDSQVTMMFWYRQQPGQSLTLIATANQGSEATYESGFVIDKFPISRPNLTFSTLTVSNMSPEDSSIYLCSVYRGRLEDYGYTFGSGTRLTVV.

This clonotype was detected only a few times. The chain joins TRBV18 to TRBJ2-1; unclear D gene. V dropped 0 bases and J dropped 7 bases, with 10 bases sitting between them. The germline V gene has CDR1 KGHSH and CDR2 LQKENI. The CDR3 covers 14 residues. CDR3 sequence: CASSPPVRLNEQFF. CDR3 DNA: TGTGCCAGCTCACCACCGGTGCGTTTGAATGAGCAGTTCTTC. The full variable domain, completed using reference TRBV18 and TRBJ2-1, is NAGVMQNPRHLVRRRGQEARLRCSPMKGHSHVYWYRQLPEEGLKFMVYLQKENIIDESGMPKERFSAEFPKEGPSILRIQQVVRGDSAAYFCASSPPVRLNEQFFGPGTRLTVL.

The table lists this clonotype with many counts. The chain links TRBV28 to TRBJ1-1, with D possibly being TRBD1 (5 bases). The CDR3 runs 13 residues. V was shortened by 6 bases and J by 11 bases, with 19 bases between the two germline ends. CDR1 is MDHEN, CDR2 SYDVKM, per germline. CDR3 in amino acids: CASSLLQGTEAFF. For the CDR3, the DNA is TGTGCCAGCAGCTTACTCCAGGGAACGGAGGCTTTCTTT.